This T cell receptor beta chain stems from a study of T cell responses to AZD1222 COVID-19 vaccine. Overall study findings and caveats: It was only five to seven AZD1222 recipients who were seropositive at baseline.

Assay: immunoSEQ multiplex PCR; the TCRdb copy retains only in-frame clones and omits some. The sample carries some 150,000 clones, roughly 88% recorded once. Details on this clone: The target antigen is unknown.

The J segment lost 2 bases and the V segment lost 3 bases, leaving 3 bases of the junction unmatched. From germline, CDR1 is SGHRS and CDR2 YFSETQ. The length of the CDR3 is 15 residues. Sequenced material: peripheral blood, taken on day 0 of AZD1222 vaccination. This receptor was taken from an adult in good health. The chain is built from TRBV5-1 and TRBJ2-7, with TRBD2 matching 12 bases. Written as DNA, the CDR3 is TGCGCCAGCAGCTCGAGACTAGCGGGGGCCTACGAGCAGTACTTC. This sequence encodes CASSSRLAGAYEQYF. The full variable domain, with the rest looked up from reference TRBV5-1 and TRBJ2-7, is KAGVTQTPRYLIKTRGQQVTLSCSPISGHRSVSWYQQTPGQGLQFLFEYFSETQRNKGNFPGRFSGRQFSNSRSEMNVSTLELGDSALYLCASSSRLAGAYEQYFGPGTRLTVT.